This TCR beta chain was profiled in a study of cytotoxic CD8 clonotypes in ibrutinib-treated CLL. Whole-study results and caveats: Public clonotypes, an uncommon group, contracted or remained stable on treatment.

The germline V and J ends were trimmed by 3 bases and 0 bases, with 16 bases remaining between them. In germline, CDR1 is SGDLS, CDR2 YYNGEE. The CDR3 has 18 residues. Concerning this clone itself: What it recognizes is unknown.

Libraries were prepared by immunoSEQ multiplex PCR; TCRdb keeps only in-frame clonotypes and omits some of them. The sample yields around 70,000 clones, 90% seen once. The gene calls are TRBV9 and TRBJ2-6; D might be TRBD2 (5 bases). This receptor was taken from a human donor with chronic lymphocytic leukemia. The input for sequencing was PBMCs, taken after 12 months of ibrutinib treatment. CDR3 nucleotide sequence: TGTGCCAGCAGCGAGCCGTTCGGGGATCCCTCTGGGGCCAACGTCCTGACTTTC. Its translation: CASSEPFGDPSGANVLTF.